This T cell receptor (beta chain) originates from a study of cytomegalovirus exposure and HLA in healthy donors. Concerning this clone: Its cognate antigen is unknown.

Study outcomes and limitations: Differences between HLA loci emerged in a later analysis of TCR association rates, with DRB1 most and HLA-C fewest. Some public TCRs appeared in many individuals, while most sequences were rare. Most TCR beta V segments were productive about 87% or about 30% of the time in an earlier analysis.

Both 60 Vbeta primers and 13 Jbeta primers went into the PCR. TCRdb's copy holds only in-frame clones and misses some; the assay was immunoSEQ multiplex PCR. The top ten clones hold about 2.8% of a sample with approximately 140,000 clones, about 79% of them seen once. J lost 2 bases, V lost 1 base, and 2 bases had no gene match. The CDR3 loop spans 14 amino acids. CDR1 is SGHRS, CDR2 YFSETQ, per germline. This TCR came from a male donor in good health and CMV-seronegative. The specimen sequenced was PBMCs. The gene calls are TRBV5-1 and TRBJ1-1; 7 bases line up with TRBD1. The CDR3, as DNA: TGCGCCAGCAGCTTGCGGGACAGTAACACTGAAGCTTTCTTT. This sequence encodes CASSLRDSNTEAFF.